This T cell receptor beta chain derives from a study of early T cells in non-severe SARS-CoV-2 infection. Trimming cost V 5 bases and J 0 bases; bases outside gene matches: 6. Germline values: CDR1 SGHTA, CDR2 FQGTGA. The CDR3 runs to 17 residues. Attached unique molecular identifiers marked individual cDNA molecules. Via MiXCR, TCRdb re-called the 5' RACE reads, giving one row per CDR3 protein. This sample carries some 80,000 distinct CDR3 sequences, roughly an eighth of them seen once, and the ten largest clones take 15% to 17%. This clonotype showed up just a few times. The chain recombines TRBV7-3 with TRBJ2-1; the match to TRBD2 covers 11 bases. The sequence derives from an adult who was a healthcare worker with PCR-confirmed SARS-CoV-2 infection or an uninfected control (not recorded which). The donor label of this sample is uncertain. Source: whole blood, taken at baseline. CDR3 in amino acids: CASSSSGRAGSYNEQFF. The CDR3 coding sequence is TGTGCCAGCAGCAGTAGCGGGAGGGCCGGCTCCTACAATGAGCAGTTCTTC.